These 12 T cell receptor beta chains were all obtained from the same sample, sequenced in a study of T cell responses to AZD1222 COVID-19 vaccine. Profiling relied on immunoSEQ multiplex PCR, and the TCRdb table lists in-frame clones only, not all of them. The table includes 68,000 or so clones, more than 70% detected once. Specimen: peripheral blood, collected on day 0 of AZD1222 vaccination. Receptors were obtained from an adult in good health.

This clone was found a few times. The chain couples TRBV19 to TRBJ1-4; TRBD1 matches at 10 bases. The CDR3 has 14 amino acids. V gave up 6 bases and J gave up 10 bases; unmatched junction bases: 8. The V gene's germline CDR1 is LNHDA and CDR2 SQIVND (reference sequence). The CDR3 reads CASRTRDRGVKLFF. In DNA, the CDR3 is TGTGCCAGTAGAACCCGGGACAGGGGCGTAAAACTGTTTTTT.

This chain connects TRBV6-2 or TRBV6-3 to TRBJ2-3; tentative D call: TRBD2 (5 bases). V lost 0 bases to trimming and J lost 6 bases, with 13 bases between them. From germline, CDR1 is MNHEY and CDR2 SVGEGT. The CDR3 consists of 15 residues. CDR3 nucleotides: TGTGCCAGCAGTTACTCATCCAGCGGCCCGGATACGCAGTATTTT. This codes for CASSYSSSGPDTQYF.

This clone has a handful of counts. The rearrangement joins TRBV5-4 to TRBJ2-3; D is unresolved. The germline V and J ends were trimmed by 2 bases and 3 bases, with 4 bases remaining between them. CDR1 SGHNT and CDR2 YYREEE come from the germline V gene (reference sequence). The CDR3 sequence is 12 residues long. CDR3 DNA: TGTGCCAGCAGCTTCGGGACAGATACGCAGTATTTT. It specifies CASSFGTDTQYF.

V is TRBV27 and J is TRBJ2-3; 12 positions match TRBD2. The CDR3 loop spans 17 amino acids. Trimming took 6 bases from V and 0 from J; bases not matched to a gene: 7. Germline CDR1 is MNHEY and CDR2 is SMNVEV (reference sequence). The CDR3 sequence: CASRRLAGAPSTDTQYF. The CDR3 region has the DNA TGTGCCAGCAGGCGACTAGCGGGGGCCCCTAGCACAGATACGCAGTATTTT.

V is TRBV19 and J is TRBJ2-1, with TRBD1 matching over 11 bases. CDR1 and CDR2 (germline): LNHDA, SQIVND (reference sequence). The CDR3 runs 16 residues. Germline trimming cut 9 bases from V and 7 bases from J; bases unmatched to any gene: 14. CDR3 nucleotides: TGTGCCAGCGCCACCTGGACAGGGGGCTTTAAGAATGAGCAGTTCTTC. Its translation is CASATWTGGFKNEQFF.

The chain carries TRBV10-3 and TRBJ1-1; D is unresolved. CDR1 is ENHRY, CDR2 SYGVKD, per germline. The CDR3 is 14 amino acids. Trimming pared 1 base from V and 1 base from J, leaving 7 bases between. CDR3 in amino acids: CAISEFMGNTEAFF. Written as DNA, the CDR3 is TGTGCCATCAGTGAGTTCATGGGGAACACTGAAGCTTTCTTT.

The gene calls are TRBV4-1 and TRBJ2-4; 11 nucleotides align to TRBD2. Germline lookup yields CDR1 MGHRA and CDR2 YSYEKL. This CDR3 has 18 amino acids. V was pared by 3 bases and J by 2 bases, with 9 bases of the junction left unmatched. The DNA of the CDR3 is TGCGCCAGCAGCCACGATACTAGCGGGGGTATGACCAAAAACATTCAGTACTTC. Its translation is CASSHDTSGGMTKNIQYF.

This chain joins TRBV18 and TRBJ1-1; the match to TRBD1 covers 8 bases. The CDR3 is made up of 16 amino acids. CDR1 is KGHSH, CDR2 LQKENI, per germline. The junction had 7 bases not matched to a gene; V was cut back by 3 bases and J by 1 base. The CDR3 DNA reads as TGTGCCAGCTCACCCGGACAGGGCGGCCGGAACACTGAAGCTTTCTTT. This gives the protein CASSPGQGGRNTEAFF.

This clone was seen a single time. The chain couples TRBV5-8 to TRBJ2-7; weak D call: TRBD1 (5 bases). V lost 1 base, J lost 0 bases, and 14 bases lay in between. Germline loops: CDR1 SGHTS, CDR2 YDEGEE. The CDR3 sequence is 16 residues long. The CDR3: CASSLFRGTYSYEQYF. The CDR3 region has the DNA TGTGCCAGCAGCTTGTTTAGGGGAACTTACTCCTACGAGCAGTACTTC.

In this sample, this clone turned up once. This chain uses TRBV7-6 with TRBJ2-7; D possibly matches TRBD1 or TRBD2 (5 bases each). Trimming stripped 5 bases from V and 7 bases from J, with 12 bases between. Germline-derived CDR1 and CDR2 are SGHVS and FNYEAQ. This CDR3 region has 12 residues. The CDR3 here is CASSRRDEEQYF. In nucleotides, the CDR3 is TGTGCCAGCAGCAGACGGGACGAAGAGCAGTACTTC.

The chain has TRBV6-5 and TRBJ1-1; no clear D gene. Trimming removed 6 bases from V and 2 bases from J, with 13 bases in between. There are 14 residues in the CDR3. The germline V gene encodes CDR1 MNHEY and CDR2 SVGAGI. The CDR3 is CASSPRAPNTEAFF. The CDR3 nucleotides are TGTGCCAGCAGCCCCCGAGCACCAAACACTGAAGCTTTCTTT.

The chain joins TRBV6-2 or TRBV6-3 to TRBJ2-1, with unresolved D. V was trimmed by 2 bases and J by 7 bases, leaving 12 bases between them. Germline CDR1 reads MNHEY; CDR2 reads SVGEGT. The CDR3 is 14 residues long. The CDR3 here is CASSYSIGWNEQFF. The CDR3 DNA reads TGTGCCAGCAGTTACAGTATCGGGTGGAATGAGCAGTTCTTC.